A single sample gave rise to the 30 T cell receptor beta chains below, sequenced in a study of vaccination effects on CD4 cells after COVID-19. ViraFEST expansion of antigen-specific CD4+ T cells with viral peptide pools preceded sequencing. On roughly day 10 of culture, CD4+ T cells were separated out. Nucleocapsid antibodies stayed negative before and after vaccination, showing no earlier SARS-CoV-2 infection. Using immunoSEQ multiplex PCR, the repertoire was profiled, and TCRdb retains in-frame clones only, with some absent. Among 20,000 to 25,000 clones, over 65% were seen once, and the ten largest hold around 28%. For these receptors, no antigen is known. The sample here was CD4+ T cells from PBMCs cultured with HCoV-NL63 spike peptides, taken before COVID-19 vaccination. All receptors come from a human donor who received a COVID-19 vaccine.

The chain is built from TRBV7-2 and TRBJ2-1; tentatively, D is TRBD2 (7 bases). CDR1 and CDR2 from the germline V gene are SGHTA and FQGNSA. CDR3 length: 15 residues. V dropped 7 bases and J dropped 5 bases, with 18 bases sitting between them. CDR3 sequence reads: CASTSRGAGHNEQFF. Here the CDR3 DNA reads TGTGCCAGCACCTCCCGGGGGGCGGGTCACAATGAGCAGTTCTTC.

The chain uses TRBV5-6 and TRBJ2-4; D is possibly TRBD1 or TRBD2 (6 bases each). Per germline, CDR1 SGHDT and CDR2 YYEEEE. The CDR3 sequence is 14 residues long. Trimming cost V 2 bases and J 8 bases, with 14 bases left between them. The CDR3 DNA follows: TGTGCCAGCAGCTTACAGGGAGGTGGGGACATTCAGTACTTC. Its protein is CASSLQGGGDIQYF.

The genes are TRBV6-2 or TRBV6-3 and TRBJ2-5; possibly TRBD1 for D (6 bases). Trimming removed 6 bases from V and 0 bases from J, with 14 bases in between. CDR1 is MNHEY and CDR2 is SVGEGT in the germline V gene. The CDR3 is 15 amino acids. The CDR3 is CASSQRTVYQETQYF. The CDR3 DNA sequence: TGTGCCAGCAGCCAACGGACAGTGTACCAAGAGACCCAGTACTTC.

The chain employs TRBV4-2 and TRBJ2-5; D is possibly TRBD1 or TRBD2 (5 bases each). The V gene lost 1 base and the J gene lost 2 bases, with 8 bases spanning the gap. Per the germline V gene, CDR1 is LGHNA and CDR2 is YNFKEQ. This CDR3 comprises 14 residues. CDR3 sequence: CASSQGGGQETQYF. The CDR3 nucleotides read TGTGCCAGCAGCCAAGGTGGGGGACAAGAGACCCAGTACTTC.

The V gene is TRBV28, the J gene TRBJ2-7, with D unclear. V was clipped by 4 bases and J by 0 bases, with 7 bases between them. The CDR3 loop spans 13 amino acids. Germline V gives CDR1 MDHEN, CDR2 SYDVKM. The CDR3 DNA reads as TGTGCCAGCAGTTATCAGAGCTCCTACGAGCAGTACTTC. Protein sequence: CASSYQSSYEQYF.

The rearrangement joins TRBV10-3 to TRBJ1-1; D is unclear. V gave up 4 bases and J gave up 1 base, with 10 bases separating them. The germline gives CDR1 ENHRY, CDR2 SYGVKD. CDR3 length: 14 residues. The CDR3 loop reads CAISGRTANTEAFF. The CDR3, as DNA: TGTGCCATCAGTGGCAGGACGGCGAACACTGAAGCTTTCTTT.

The chain recombines TRBV5-1 with TRBJ1-4; D is unresolved. The germline V gene encodes CDR1 SGHRS and CDR2 YFSETQ. The CDR3 has 14 amino acids. V dropped 4 bases and J dropped 3 bases, with 10 bases sitting between them. As DNA, the CDR3 is TGCGCCAGCAGCACGGACCGCCCTAATGAAAAACTGTTTTTT. It specifies CASSTDRPNEKLFF.

This clone is large. J is TRBJ1-2 and V is TRBV7-2, with TRBD1 matching over 10 bases. Germline trimming cut 5 bases from V and 3 bases from J; bases unmatched to any gene: 9. The CDR3 spans 16 residues. CDR1 is SGHTA and CDR2 is FQGNSA in the germline V gene. For the CDR3, the DNA is TGTGCCAGCAGCCGGCGGACAGGGGGATCCCACTATGGCTACACCTTC. Amino acids: CASSRRTGGSHYGYTF.

This sequence joins TRBV9 and TRBJ2-5; D unresolved. The germline V and J ends were trimmed by 0 bases and 9 bases, with 12 bases remaining between them. There are 13 residues in the CDR3. Germline values: CDR1 SGDLS, CDR2 YYNGEE. The CDR3 DNA reads TGTGCCAGCAGCGTAGATCTGGCCCAGGCCCAGTACTTC. It codes for CASSVDLAQAQYF.

V gene TRBV30 combines with J gene TRBJ2-7; perhaps TRBD2 as D (6 bases). The V end was cut by 4 bases, the J end by 5 bases, with 12 bases between. The CDR3 spans 12 residues. The germline gives CDR1 GTSNPN, CDR2 SVGIG (reference sequence). DNA for the CDR3: TGTGCCTGGACAACGGGGGTGGACGAGCAGTACTTC. This codes for CAWTTGVDEQYF.

The chain employs TRBV18 and TRBJ2-1; D might be TRBD2 (5 bases). Germline V gives CDR1 KGHSH, CDR2 LQKENI. V was clipped by 2 bases and J by 2 bases, with 13 bases between them. This CDR3 region has 16 residues. CDR3: CASSPGLGRTYNEQFF. DNA of the CDR3: TGTGCCAGCTCACCAGGGTTAGGGAGAACCTACAATGAGCAGTTCTTC.

The chain has TRBV10-1 and TRBJ2-1; D remains ambiguous. V lost 2 bases and J 7 bases, leaving 9 bases between the germline ends. The CDR3 length is 13 residues. CDR1 is WNHNN, CDR2 SYGVQD, per germline (reference sequence). The CDR3 nucleotides read TGCGCCAGCAGTGAGGTGACTTCAAATGAGCAGTTCTTC. The encoded protein is CASSEVTSNEQFF.

The V call is TRBV5-3, the J call TRBJ1-1; no clear D. TRBV5-3 is an ORF, and what it does is uncertain. Trimming cost V 0 bases and J 0 bases, with 6 bases left between them. The CDR3 length is 14 residues. In DNA form, the CDR3 reads TGTGCCAGAAGCTTGGCTTCAGTGAACACTGAAGCTTTCTTT. It codes for CARSLASVNTEAFF.

This chain joins TRBV4-1 and TRBJ2-7; D is uncertain. There are 14 residues in the CDR3. Trimming left V 1 base short and J 3 bases short, with 10 bases between. Germline V lookup: CDR1 MGHRA, CDR2 YSYEKL. The CDR3 nucleotides are TGCGCCAGCAGCCAAGGCCCGCCAGTCTACGAGCAGTACTTC. Protein product: CASSQGPPVYEQYF.

This chain connects TRBV9 to TRBJ2-3; no clear D. Germline V gene lookup returns CDR1 SGDLS and CDR2 YYNGEE. Trimming removed 3 bases from V and 2 bases from J, with 13 bases in between. The CDR3 spans 15 residues. The CDR3 DNA reads TGTGCCAGCAGCGCTCGTCTAGACCTCACAGATACGCAGTATTTT. Its protein is CASSARLDLTDTQYF.

This sequence joins TRBV5-1 and TRBJ2-3; D is unclear. Germline CDR1 is SGHRS and CDR2 is YFSETQ. The CDR3 spans 16 residues. V shed 0 bases and J shed 0 bases, with 11 bases lying between them. The CDR3 here is CASSLGVLTSTDTQYF. The CDR3 coding sequence is TGCGCCAGCAGCTTGGGCGTTCTAACTAGCACAGATACGCAGTATTTT.

This rearrangement joins TRBV7-8 to TRBJ2-3, with D perhaps being TRBD1 or TRBD2 (5 bases each). The ends were cut back, 5 bases at V and 0 bases at J, with 15 bases in the middle. Germline assignment: CDR1 SGHVS and CDR2 FQNEAQ. The CDR3 contains 16 residues. CDR3 in amino acids: CASSPPGPTSTDTQYF. The CDR3 DNA reads as TGTGCCAGCAGCCCTCCGGGGCCGACTAGCACAGATACGCAGTATTTT.

This clone has a single count. This chain uses TRBV21-1 with TRBJ2-3; the table gives TRBD1 as D, unverified against the DNA. TRBV21-1 is shown as a pseudogene. CDR3 length: 18 amino acids. The CDR3, as DNA: TGTGCCAGCAGCAAACGGCGACAGCGCATTAAGTACCCCGATACGCAGTATTTT. This sequence encodes CASSKRRQRIKYPDTQYF.

The chain couples TRBV28 to TRBJ1-1, with D perhaps matching TRBD1 (5 bases). Trimming took off 3 bases at V and 0 bases at J, with 23 bases between the two ends. The CDR3 loop spans 19 amino acids. CDR1 and CDR2 from the germline V gene are MDHEN and SYDVKM. The CDR3 nucleotides are TGTGCCAGCAGTTTTGACCCCCTCAGGGAGGTGGTAATGAACACTGAAGCTTTCTTT. It is translated as CASSFDPLREVVMNTEAFF.

The chain combines TRBV5-1 with TRBJ1-2, with D possibly matching TRBD1 (5 bases). CDR3 length: 14 amino acids. Germline V gene data show CDR1 as SGHRS and CDR2 as YFSETQ. The germline V and J ends were trimmed by 4 bases and 2 bases, with 12 bases remaining between them. Here the CDR3 DNA reads TGCGCCAGCAGCCCCGGGGACGGAAACTATGGCTACACCTTC. Its protein is CASSPGDGNYGYTF. Drawing the rest from reference TRBV5-1 and TRBJ1-2, the complete variable domain is KAGVTQTPRYLIKTRGQQVTLSCSPISGHRSVSWYQQTPGQGLQFLFEYFSETQRNKGNFPGRFSGRQFSNSRSEMNVSTLELGDSALYLCASSPGDGNYGYTFGSGTRLTVV.

This clone was observed a few times. This chain links TRBV29-1 with TRBJ1-2; D gene uncertain. CDR1 is SQVTM and CDR2 is ANQGSEA in the germline V gene. V lost 3 bases to trimming and J lost 5 bases, with 10 bases between them. The CDR3 length is 12 residues. The CDR3 sequence is CSVESEFYGYTF. For the CDR3, the DNA is TGCAGCGTTGAGTCTGAGTTTTATGGCTACACCTTC.

J is TRBJ2-2 and V is TRBV27; possibly TRBD1 or TRBD2 for D (5 bases each). Trimming cost V 6 bases and J 7 bases, with 18 bases left between them. The CDR3 covers 15 residues. Germline lookup yields CDR1 MNHEY and CDR2 SMNVEV (reference sequence). The CDR3 nucleotides are TGTGCCAGCAGCTCGGGACCGGAATCTTTCGGGGAGCTGTTTTTT. Translating it yields CASSSGPESFGELFF.

The chain uses TRBV5-4 and TRBJ1-1, with 9 bases that match TRBD1. Germline V lookup: CDR1 SGHNT, CDR2 YYREEE (reference sequence). Germline trimming cut 4 bases from V and 8 bases from J; bases unmatched to any gene: 12. The CDR3 extends over 15 amino acids. This CDR3 is CASSTDRGFQMEAFF. CDR3 DNA: TGTGCCAGCAGCACCGACAGGGGGTTTCAGATGGAAGCTTTCTTT.

The chain joins TRBV5-4 to TRBJ1-2, with D maybe TRBD1 (5 bases). Trimming shortened V by 0 bases and J by 6 bases, and 6 bases separated the two germline ends. This CDR3 spans 12 amino acids. Per the germline V gene, CDR1 is SGHNT and CDR2 is YYREEE (reference sequence). The CDR3 protein is CASSLGGDGYTF. CDR3 sequence (DNA): TGTGCCAGCAGCTTGGGAGGGGATGGCTACACCTTC.

The chain recombines TRBV30 with TRBJ1-1, with a possible D match to TRBD1 (5 bases). The ends were cut back, 0 bases at V and 4 bases at J, with 18 bases in the middle. The CDR3 runs 16 residues. The germline CDR1 and CDR2 sequences are GTSNPN and SVGIG (reference sequence). CDR3 protein: CAWSVVWGGTGTEAFF. The CDR3 bases are TGTGCCTGGAGTGTAGTGTGGGGGGGTACGGGCACTGAAGCTTTCTTT.

This chain links TRBV21-1 with TRBJ2-1; the table's D gene call, TRBD2, was not cross checked with the DNA. TRBV21-1 is an annotated pseudogene. This CDR3 has 14 amino acids. This CDR3 is CASRGLSDYNEQFF. Here the CDR3 DNA reads TGTGCCAGCCGCGGCCTTAGCGACTACAATGAGCAGTTCTTC.

CDR3 bases: TGTGCCAGCAGCTCGGGGGCGACAGGGGCGAACTATGGCTACACCTTC. Its protein product is CASSSGATGANYGYTF. This chain links TRBV5-5 with TRBJ1-2; 8 bases agree with TRBD1. Looked up from germline, CDR1 is SGHKS and CDR2 is YYEKEE (reference sequence). The CDR3 runs to 16 residues. Trimming took 3 bases from V and 2 from J; bases not matched to a gene: 9.

The sample holds a few counts of this clone. The rearrangement links TRBV27 to TRBJ1-2, with 8 bases fitting TRBD1. V trimming: 0 bases; J trimming: 8 bases; junction bases outside the gene matches: 5. CDR1 MNHEY and CDR2 SMNVEV come from the germline V gene (reference sequence). This CDR3 spans 14 amino acids. CDR3 nucleotides: TGTGCCAGCAGTTTATCGGGGACAGGCGGAGGCTACACCTTC. Translated: CASSLSGTGGGYTF.

The chain carries TRBV5-5 and TRBJ1-2; D is possibly TRBD1 (6 bases). The V end lost 4 bases, the J end lost 6 bases, and 25 bases lay between the germline ends. The CDR3 covers 17 residues. Germline V gene data show CDR1 as SGHKS and CDR2 as YYEKEE (reference sequence). The CDR3 reads CASSPDSSALGGNGYTF. The CDR3 DNA reads TGTGCCAGCAGCCCGGACAGTTCGGCCCTGGGGGGAAATGGCTACACCTTC.

This clone was seen just once. The rearrangement links TRBV5-6 to TRBJ1-1; possibly TRBD1 for D (6 bases). Germline loops: CDR1 SGHDT, CDR2 YYEEEE. The germline V and J ends were trimmed by 0 bases and 4 bases, with 13 bases remaining between them. The length of the CDR3 is 15 residues. The CDR3 DNA reads TGTGCCAGCAGCTTGGTGGGGGGCTTGGGCACTGAAGCTTTCTTT. It yields the protein CASSLVGGLGTEAFF. Variable domain in full (rest from reference TRBV5-6 and TRBJ1-1): DAGVTQSPTHLIKTRGQQVTLRCSPKSGHDTVSWYQQALGQGPQFIFQYYEEEERQRGNFPDRFSGHQFPNYSSELNVNALLLGDSALYLCASSLVGGLGTEAFFGQGTRLTVV.